This is a list of T cell receptor beta chains from one sample in a study of blood T cell repertoires in COVID-19. The data were produced by immunoSEQ multiplex PCR, yet TCRdb's version contains in-frame clones alone and is incomplete. The sample lists about 220,000 clones; less than 85% were seen once. The sample consisted of peripheral blood. These receptors all stem from a woman in her seventies with acute or convalescent COVID-19. The CDR3 runs from the conserved cysteine through the conserved F or W. D genes are given only for firm matches. Clone sizes are given selectively: once, few, many, or a class where the clone is expanded.

clone size: once
D gene: TRBD1
J gene: TRBJ2-7
V gene: TRBV5-1
CDR3 protein: CASSLDGTGPTYEQYF
CDR3 DNA: TGCGCCAGCAGCTTGGACGGGACAGGGCCTACCTACGAGCAGTACTTC

clone size: .
D gene: .
J gene: TRBJ2-2
V gene: TRBV21-1
CDR3 protein: CASDPRHGRPEYYPGELFF
CDR3 DNA: TGTGCCAGCGATCCCCGGCACGGGAGACCAGAATATTACCCCGGGGAGCTGTTTTTT

clone size: once
D gene: .
J gene: TRBJ1-1
V gene: TRBV2
CDR3 protein: CASRTSPGEAFF
CDR3 DNA: TGTGCCAGCAGAACCTCACCAGGTGAAGCTTTCTTT

clone size: .
D gene: .
J gene: TRBJ2-5
V gene: TRBV5-1
CDR3 protein: CASSLEGLGAQETQYF
CDR3 DNA: TGCGCCAGCAGCTTGGAGGGGCTAGGGGCGCAAGAGACCCAGTACTTC

clone size: .
D gene: .
J gene: TRBJ1-5
V gene: TRBV12-5
CDR3 protein: CASGVRTVGQPQHF
CDR3 DNA: TGTGCTAGTGGCGTACGGACAGTAGGTCAGCCCCAGCATTTT

clone size: .
D gene: TRBD2
J gene: TRBJ2-3
V gene: TRBV3-1/TRBV3-2
CDR3 protein: CASSLKGGGPTADTQYF
CDR3 DNA: TGTGCCAGCAGCTTAAAAGGCGGGGGACCGACGGCAGATACGCAGTATTTT

clone size: .
D gene: TRBD1
J gene: TRBJ2-5
V gene: TRBV5-1
CDR3 protein: CASSIYGTGQETQYF
CDR3 DNA: TGCGCCAGCAGCATCTACGGGACAGGGCAAGAGACCCAGTACTTC

clone size: .
D gene: TRBD2
J gene: TRBJ2-5
V gene: TRBV5-1
CDR3 protein: CASSLAWTSGETQYF
CDR3 DNA: TGCGCCAGCAGCCTAGCGTGGACTAGTGGGGAGACCCAGTACTTC

clone size: .
D gene: .
J gene: TRBJ2-4
V gene: TRBV12-3/TRBV12-4
CDR3 protein: CASSFKGGIQYF
CDR3 DNA: TGTGCCAGCAGTTTCAAGGGAGGCATTCAGTACTTC

clone size: .
D gene: TRBD2
J gene: TRBJ2-7
V gene: TRBV6-6
CDR3 protein: CASSRDLAGASYEQYF
CDR3 DNA: TGTGCCAGCAGCCGAGACCTAGCGGGGGCCTCCTACGAGCAGTACTTC

clone size: .
D gene: TRBD1
J gene: TRBJ2-7
V gene: TRBV11-3
CDR3 protein: CASSLDWDRSYEQYF
CDR3 DNA: TGTGCCAGCAGCTTAGATTGGGACAGGAGCTACGAGCAGTACTTC

clone size: .
D gene: .
J gene: TRBJ2-5
V gene: TRBV29-1
CDR3 protein: CSGGLGFETQYF
CDR3 DNA: TGCAGCGGCGGGCTGGGTTTCGAGACCCAGTACTTC

clone size: once
D gene: TRBD1
J gene: TRBJ1-2
V gene: TRBV5-1
CDR3 protein: CASSPRDRVPHGYTF
CDR3 DNA: TGCGCCAGCAGCCCCCGGGACAGGGTTCCTCATGGCTACACCTTC

clone size: .
D gene: .
J gene: TRBJ1-1
V gene: TRBV12-3/TRBV12-4
CDR3 protein: CASRGRGTEAFF
CDR3 DNA: TGTGCCAGCAGGGGGCGCGGCACTGAAGCTTTCTTT

clone size: .
D gene: TRBD2
J gene: TRBJ2-7
V gene: TRBV14
CDR3 protein: CASSRTSGGSYEQYF
CDR3 DNA: TGTGCCAGCAGCCGGACTAGCGGGGGGTCCTACGAGCAGTACTTC

clone size: .
D gene: .
J gene: TRBJ1-1
V gene: TRBV7-9
CDR3 protein: CASSHENTEAFF
CDR3 DNA: TGTGCCAGCTCACATGAGAACACTGAAGCTTTCTTT

clone size: .
D gene: .
J gene: TRBJ2-4
V gene: TRBV27
CDR3 protein: CASSFSRDTSQYF
CDR3 DNA: TGTGCCAGCAGTTTTTCGAGGGACACCTCTCAGTACTTC

clone size: .
D gene: TRBD1
J gene: TRBJ1-2
V gene: TRBV4-2
CDR3 protein: CASSQDPWAGGGRYGYTF
CDR3 DNA: TGTGCCAGCAGCCAAGATCCCTGGGCAGGGGGCGGCCGATATGGCTACACCTTC

clone size: .
D gene: TRBD2
J gene: TRBJ2-1
V gene: TRBV3-1/TRBV3-2
CDR3 protein: CASRSSGEQFF
CDR3 DNA: TGTGCCAGCAGGTCTAGCGGCGAGCAGTTCTTC

clone size: .
D gene: TRBD1
J gene: TRBJ1-4
V gene: TRBV2
CDR3 protein: CASIYQGGKLFF
CDR3 DNA: TGTGCCAGCATATACCAGGGGGGAAAACTGTTTTTT

clone size: .
D gene: .
J gene: TRBJ1-5
V gene: TRBV28
CDR3 protein: CASSDSYQPQHF
CDR3 DNA: TGTGCCAGCAGTGACAGTTATCAGCCCCAGCATTTT

clone size: once
D gene: .
J gene: TRBJ2-3
V gene: TRBV7-8
CDR3 protein: CASSPRAGGASTDTQYF
CDR3 DNA: TGTGCCAGCAGCCCACGGGCTGGGGGGGCTAGCACAGATACGCAGTATTTT

clone size: .
D gene: TRBD1
J gene: TRBJ1-3
V gene: TRBV6-5
CDR3 protein: CASSRGQGRHTIYF
CDR3 DNA: TGTGCCAGCAGTCGGGGACAGGGAAGGCACACCATATATTTT

clone size: .
D gene: TRBD1
J gene: TRBJ2-2
V gene: TRBV24-1
CDR3 protein: CATRGQGAVGELFF
CDR3 DNA: TGTGCCACCAGGGGACAGGGGGCCGTCGGGGAGCTGTTTTTT

clone size: .
D gene: .
J gene: TRBJ2-5
V gene: TRBV4-2
CDR3 protein: CASSQGGGVAETQYF
CDR3 DNA: TGTGCCAGCAGCCAAGGAGGAGGCGTGGCGGAGACCCAGTACTTC

clone size: .
D gene: TRBD1
J gene: TRBJ2-7
V gene: TRBV9
CDR3 protein: CASSVDGDRGHEQYF
CDR3 DNA: TGTGCCAGCAGCGTAGATGGTGACAGGGGCCACGAGCAGTACTTC

clone size: .
D gene: .
J gene: TRBJ1-6
V gene: TRBV2
CDR3 protein: CASSPRGSPQNSPLHF
CDR3 DNA: TGTGCCAGCAGCCCGAGGGGGTCACCCCAGAATTCACCCCTCCACTTT

clone size: .
D gene: TRBD1
J gene: TRBJ1-6
V gene: TRBV6-5
CDR3 protein: CASSLDRGGSPLHF
CDR3 DNA: TGTGCCAGCAGCCTCGACAGGGGAGGTTCACCCCTCCACTTT

clone size: .
D gene: .
J gene: TRBJ1-1
V gene: TRBV18
CDR3 protein: CASSPWGRTEAFF
CDR3 DNA: TGTGCCAGCTCACCATGGGGGAGGACTGAAGCTTTCTTT

clone size: .
D gene: .
J gene: TRBJ2-7
V gene: TRBV6-5
CDR3 protein: CASSPRSFYEQYF
CDR3 DNA: TGTGCCAGCAGTCCGCGTAGCTTCTACGAGCAGTACTTC

clone size: .
D gene: .
J gene: TRBJ2-3
V gene: TRBV24-1
CDR3 protein: CATSDGGYRGDTQYF
CDR3 DNA: TGTGCCACCAGTGATGGGGGGTATCGGGGAGATACGCAGTATTTT

clone size: once
D gene: TRBD1
J gene: TRBJ1-5
V gene: TRBV6-5
CDR3 protein: CASSYQQGDQPQHF
CDR3 DNA: TGTGCCAGCAGTTACCAGCAGGGGGATCAGCCCCAGCATTTT

clone size: many
D gene: .
J gene: TRBJ2-7
V gene: TRBV7-2
CDR3 protein: CASSGRGGRFAEQYF
CDR3 DNA: TGTGCCAGCAGTGGTAGGGGGGGGAGGTTCGCCGAGCAGTACTTC

clone size: .
D gene: .
J gene: TRBJ1-1
V gene: TRBV30
CDR3 protein: CAWSKQQYTEAFF
CDR3 DNA: TGTGCCTGGAGCAAACAGCAATACACTGAAGCTTTCTTT

clone size: few
D gene: .
J gene: TRBJ2-2
V gene: TRBV5-1
CDR3 protein: CASRRGSDTGELFF
CDR3 DNA: TGCGCCAGCAGGAGGGGGTCGGACACCGGGGAGCTGTTTTTT

clone size: .
D gene: TRBD1
J gene: TRBJ2-1
V gene: TRBV10-1
CDR3 protein: CASSEIGGYEQFF
CDR3 DNA: TGCGCCAGCAGTGAGATAGGGGGCTATGAGCAGTTCTTC

clone size: .
D gene: .
J gene: TRBJ1-3
V gene: TRBV7-8
CDR3 protein: CASSSRVQLSGNTIYF
CDR3 DNA: TGTGCCAGCAGCTCTCGGGTCCAACTCTCTGGAAACACCATATATTTT

clone size: .
D gene: TRBD1
J gene: TRBJ1-4
V gene: TRBV7-6
CDR3 protein: CASSLGTGEEKLFF
CDR3 DNA: TGTGCCAGCAGCTTGGGCACAGGGGAGGAAAAACTGTTTTTT

clone size: .
D gene: TRBD1
J gene: TRBJ1-2
V gene: TRBV12-3/TRBV12-4
CDR3 protein: CASSFGQVNGYTF
CDR3 DNA: TGTGCCAGCAGTTTTGGACAGGTGAATGGCTACACCTTC

clone size: once
D gene: .
J gene: TRBJ2-3
V gene: TRBV7-6
CDR3 protein: CASSIPREADTQYF
CDR3 DNA: TGTGCCAGCAGCATACCCAGGGAAGCAGATACGCAGTATTTT

clone size: once
D gene: .
J gene: TRBJ1-5
V gene: TRBV6-1
CDR3 protein: CASSEGGKSNQPQHF
CDR3 DNA: TGTGCCAGCAGTGAAGGAGGAAAAAGCAATCAGCCCCAGCATTTT

clone size: few
D gene: TRBD1
J gene: TRBJ1-2
V gene: TRBV9
CDR3 protein: CASSASGDRGRDYGYTF
CDR3 DNA: TGTGCCAGCAGCGCGAGTGGGGACAGGGGGAGAGACTATGGCTACACCTTC

clone size: .
D gene: TRBD2
J gene: TRBJ2-3
V gene: TRBV29-1
CDR3 protein: CSGSGTSRDTQYF
CDR3 DNA: TGCAGCGGGTCCGGGACTAGCAGAGATACGCAGTATTTT

clone size: .
D gene: TRBD2
J gene: TRBJ2-3
V gene: TRBV18
CDR3 protein: CASSPVGTSASLRDTQYF
CDR3 DNA: TGTGCCAGCTCACCGGTCGGGACTAGCGCCTCCCTTAGGGATACGCAGTATTTT

clone size: .
D gene: TRBD1
J gene: TRBJ2-7
V gene: TRBV6-5
CDR3 protein: CASARDSSINEQYF
CDR3 DNA: TGTGCCAGCGCCAGGGACAGTAGCATAAACGAGCAGTACTTC

clone size: .
D gene: TRBD1
J gene: TRBJ1-6
V gene: TRBV2
CDR3 protein: CASILTGGNTNSPLHF
CDR3 DNA: TGTGCCAGCATCTTGACAGGGGGCAACACGAATTCACCCCTCCACTTT

clone size: .
D gene: .
J gene: TRBJ1-2
V gene: TRBV10-3
CDR3 protein: CAISGAGIGGYTF
CDR3 DNA: TGTGCCATCAGTGGAGCGGGGATAGGTGGCTACACCTTC

clone size: many
D gene: .
J gene: TRBJ1-5
V gene: TRBV6-5
CDR3 protein: CASSYSNRNGNQPQHF
CDR3 DNA: TGTGCCAGCAGTTACTCGAACAGGAATGGCAATCAGCCCCAGCATTTT

clone size: few
D gene: .
J gene: TRBJ2-3
V gene: TRBV6-2/TRBV6-3
CDR3 protein: CASSTQGTDTQYF
CDR3 DNA: TGTGCCAGCAGTACTCAGGGAACAGATACGCAGTATTTT

clone size: once
D gene: .
J gene: TRBJ2-7
V gene: TRBV9
CDR3 protein: CASSPRGPPTYEQYF
CDR3 DNA: TGTGCCAGCAGCCCCAGGGGTCCCCCCACCTACGAGCAGTACTTC

clone size: .
D gene: TRBD2
J gene: TRBJ2-1
V gene: TRBV30
CDR3 protein: CAWRPYSSGGRGEQFF
CDR3 DNA: TGTGCCTGGCGCCCCTACTCTAGCGGGGGGAGGGGTGAGCAGTTCTTC

clone size: .
D gene: TRBD2
J gene: TRBJ2-3
V gene: TRBV9
CDR3 protein: CASSPFGGLAGRASTDTQYF
CDR3 DNA: TGTGCCAGCAGCCCTTTTGGGGGACTAGCGGGGAGGGCTAGCACAGATACGCAGTATTTT

clone size: .
D gene: TRBD1
J gene: TRBJ2-2
V gene: TRBV5-1
CDR3 protein: CASSVGTGGGTGELFF
CDR3 DNA: TGCGCCAGCAGCGTGGGGACAGGGGGTGGAACCGGGGAGCTGTTTTTT

clone size: many
D gene: TRBD1
J gene: TRBJ2-7
V gene: TRBV5-1
CDR3 protein: CASSLGDSLLEQYF
CDR3 DNA: TGCGCCAGCAGCTTAGGGGACAGTCTCCTCGAGCAGTACTTC

clone size: few
D gene: .
J gene: TRBJ1-2
V gene: TRBV12-3/TRBV12-4
CDR3 protein: CASSRGGYYGYTF
CDR3 DNA: TGTGCCAGCAGCCGTGGGGGGTACTATGGCTACACCTTC

clone size: once
D gene: .
J gene: TRBJ2-2
V gene: TRBV30
CDR3 protein: CAWSEKAGNTGELFF
CDR3 DNA: TGTGCCTGGAGTGAGAAAGCGGGGAACACCGGGGAGCTGTTTTTT

clone size: .
D gene: TRBD1
J gene: TRBJ2-7
V gene: TRBV10-3
CDR3 protein: CAISESTRTGTYEQYF
CDR3 DNA: TGTGCCATCAGTGAGTCTACCCGGACAGGGACCTACGAGCAGTACTTC

clone size: .
D gene: .
J gene: TRBJ1-3
V gene: TRBV9
CDR3 protein: CASSDSMREVGNTIYF
CDR3 DNA: TGTGCCAGCAGCGACTCGATGAGGGAAGTAGGAAACACCATATATTTT

clone size: few
D gene: .
J gene: TRBJ1-4
V gene: TRBV3-1/TRBV3-2
CDR3 protein: CASSYEGRSANEKLFF
CDR3 DNA: TGTGCCAGCTCCTATGAGGGTAGATCGGCTAATGAAAAACTGTTTTTT

clone size: .
D gene: .
J gene: TRBJ2-3
V gene: TRBV7-9
CDR3 protein: CASSQGGGTDTQYF
CDR3 DNA: TGTGCCAGCAGCCAGGGGGGCGGAACAGATACGCAGTATTTT